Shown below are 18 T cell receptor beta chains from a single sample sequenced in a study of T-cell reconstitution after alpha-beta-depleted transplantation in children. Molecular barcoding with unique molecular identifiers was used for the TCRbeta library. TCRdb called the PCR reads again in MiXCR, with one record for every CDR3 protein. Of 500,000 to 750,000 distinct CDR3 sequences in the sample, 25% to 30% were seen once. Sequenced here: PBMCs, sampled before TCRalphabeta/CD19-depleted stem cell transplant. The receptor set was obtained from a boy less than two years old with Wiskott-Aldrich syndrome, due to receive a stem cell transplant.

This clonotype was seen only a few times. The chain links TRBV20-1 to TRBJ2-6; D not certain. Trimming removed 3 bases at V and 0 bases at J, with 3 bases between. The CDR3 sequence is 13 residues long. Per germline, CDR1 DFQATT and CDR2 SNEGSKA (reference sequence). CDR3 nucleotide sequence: TGCAGTGCTAGGCCCTCTGGGGCCAACGTCCTGACTTTC. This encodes CSARPSGANVLTF.

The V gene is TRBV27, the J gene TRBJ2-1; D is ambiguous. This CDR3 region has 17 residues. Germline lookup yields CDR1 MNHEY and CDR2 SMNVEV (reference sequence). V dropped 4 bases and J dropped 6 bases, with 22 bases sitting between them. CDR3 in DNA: TGTGCCAGCAGTTATCAAATTCCACTCCGGCGCACCAATGAGCAGTTCTTC. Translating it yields CASSYQIPLRRTNEQFF.

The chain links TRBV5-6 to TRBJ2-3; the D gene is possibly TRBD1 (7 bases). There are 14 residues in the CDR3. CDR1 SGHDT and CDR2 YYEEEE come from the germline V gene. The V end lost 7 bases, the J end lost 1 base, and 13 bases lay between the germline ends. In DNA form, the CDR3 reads TGTGCCAGCGCGGGGACAGAACGCACAGATACGCAGTATTTT. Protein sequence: CASAGTERTDTQYF.

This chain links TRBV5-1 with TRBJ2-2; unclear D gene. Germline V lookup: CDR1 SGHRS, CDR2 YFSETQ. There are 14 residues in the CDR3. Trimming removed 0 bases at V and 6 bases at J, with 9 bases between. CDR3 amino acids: CASSLAALPGELFF. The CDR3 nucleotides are TGCGCCAGCAGCTTGGCGGCATTGCCCGGGGAGCTGTTTTTT.

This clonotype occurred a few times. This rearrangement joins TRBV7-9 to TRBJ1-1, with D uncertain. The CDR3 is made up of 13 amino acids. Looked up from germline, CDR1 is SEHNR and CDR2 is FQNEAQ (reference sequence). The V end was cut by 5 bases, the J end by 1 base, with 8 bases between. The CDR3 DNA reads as TGTGCCAGCAGCGCCTCCTGGAACACTGAAGCTTTCTTT. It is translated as CASSASWNTEAFF.

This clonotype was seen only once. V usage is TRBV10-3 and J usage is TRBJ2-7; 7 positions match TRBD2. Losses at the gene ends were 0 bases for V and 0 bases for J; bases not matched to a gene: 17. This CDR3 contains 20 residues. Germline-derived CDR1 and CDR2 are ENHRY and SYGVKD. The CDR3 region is CAISESRGRAGVPHSYEQYF. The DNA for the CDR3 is TGTGCCATCAGTGAGTCGAGAGGTCGGGCGGGAGTCCCTCACTCCTACGAGCAGTACTTC.

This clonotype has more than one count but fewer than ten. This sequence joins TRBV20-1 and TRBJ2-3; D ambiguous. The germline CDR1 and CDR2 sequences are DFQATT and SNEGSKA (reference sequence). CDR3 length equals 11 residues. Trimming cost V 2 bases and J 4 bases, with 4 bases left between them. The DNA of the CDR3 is TGCAGTGCTAGAAACCCAGATACGCAGTATTTT. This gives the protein CSARNPDTQYF.

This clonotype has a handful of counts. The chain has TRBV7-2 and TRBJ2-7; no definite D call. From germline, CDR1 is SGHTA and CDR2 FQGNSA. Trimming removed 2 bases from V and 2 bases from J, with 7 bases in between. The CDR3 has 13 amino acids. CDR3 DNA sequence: TGTGCCAGCAGCTTAATGGGGACCTACGAGCAGTACTTC. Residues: CASSLMGTYEQYF.

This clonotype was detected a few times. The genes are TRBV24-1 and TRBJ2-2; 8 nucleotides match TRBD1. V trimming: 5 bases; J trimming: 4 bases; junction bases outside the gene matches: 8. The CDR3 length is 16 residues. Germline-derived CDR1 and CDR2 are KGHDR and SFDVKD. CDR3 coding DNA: TGTGCCACCAGTGGGGTCGGGACAGGTCGCACCGGGGAGCTGTTTTTT. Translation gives CATSGVGTGRTGELFF.

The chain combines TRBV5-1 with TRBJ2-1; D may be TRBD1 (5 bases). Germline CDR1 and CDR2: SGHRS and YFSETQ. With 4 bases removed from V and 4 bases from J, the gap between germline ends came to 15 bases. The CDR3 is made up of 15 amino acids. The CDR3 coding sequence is TGCGCCAGCAGCCATGCCGACAGCAGGTACAATGAGCAGTTCTTC. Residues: CASSHADSRYNEQFF.

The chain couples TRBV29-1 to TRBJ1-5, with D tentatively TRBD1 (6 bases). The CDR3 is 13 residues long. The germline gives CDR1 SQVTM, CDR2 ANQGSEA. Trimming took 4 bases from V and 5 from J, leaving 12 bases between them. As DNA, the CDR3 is TGCAGCGTTGTGGAGGGGGTCGATCAGCCCCAGCATTTT. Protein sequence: CSVVEGVDQPQHF.

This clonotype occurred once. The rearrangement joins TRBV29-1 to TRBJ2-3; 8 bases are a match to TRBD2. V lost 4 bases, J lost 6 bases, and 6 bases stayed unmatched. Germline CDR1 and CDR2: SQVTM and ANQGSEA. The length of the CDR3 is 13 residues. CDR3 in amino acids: CSVALREADTQYF. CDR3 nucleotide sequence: TGCAGCGTTGCACTGCGGGAGGCGGATACGCAGTATTTT.

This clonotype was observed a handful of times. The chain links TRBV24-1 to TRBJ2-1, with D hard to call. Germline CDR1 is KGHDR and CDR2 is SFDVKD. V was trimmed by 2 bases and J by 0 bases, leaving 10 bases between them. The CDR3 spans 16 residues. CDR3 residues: CATSDSRRGSYNEQFF. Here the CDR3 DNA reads TGTGCCACCAGTGATTCACGGCGTGGCTCCTACAATGAGCAGTTCTTC.

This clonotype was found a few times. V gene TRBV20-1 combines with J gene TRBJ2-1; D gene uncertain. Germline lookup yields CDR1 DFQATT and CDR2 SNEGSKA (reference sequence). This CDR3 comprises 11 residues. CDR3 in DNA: TGCAGCACAGCCCGGGACAATGAGCAGTTCTTC. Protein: CSTARDNEQFF.

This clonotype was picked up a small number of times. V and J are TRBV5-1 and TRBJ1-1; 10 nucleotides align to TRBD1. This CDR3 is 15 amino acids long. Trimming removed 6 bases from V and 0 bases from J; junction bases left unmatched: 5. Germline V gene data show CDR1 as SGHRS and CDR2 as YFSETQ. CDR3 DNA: TGCGCCAGCAAGACAGGGGGCGTCATGAACACTGAAGCTTTCTTT. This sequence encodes CASKTGGVMNTEAFF.

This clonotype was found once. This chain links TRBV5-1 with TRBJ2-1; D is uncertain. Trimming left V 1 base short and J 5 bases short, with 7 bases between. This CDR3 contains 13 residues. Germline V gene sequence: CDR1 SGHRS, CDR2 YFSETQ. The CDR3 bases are TGCGCCAGCAGCTTGTATGAACACAATGAGCAGTTCTTC. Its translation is CASSLYEHNEQFF.

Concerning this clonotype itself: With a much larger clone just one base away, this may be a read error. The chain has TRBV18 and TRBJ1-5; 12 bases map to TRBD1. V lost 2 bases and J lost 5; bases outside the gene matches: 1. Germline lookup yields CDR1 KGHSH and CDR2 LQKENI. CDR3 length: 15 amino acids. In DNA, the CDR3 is TGTGCCAGCTCACCAGGGACAGGGGGCTATCAGCCCCAGCATTTT. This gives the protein CASSPGTGGYQPQHF.

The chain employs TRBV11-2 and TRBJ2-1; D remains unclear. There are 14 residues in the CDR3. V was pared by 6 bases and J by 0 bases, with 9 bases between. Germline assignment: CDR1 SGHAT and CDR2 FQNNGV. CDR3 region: CASRVYGSYNEQFF. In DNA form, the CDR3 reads TGTGCCAGCAGGGTATACGGCTCCTACAATGAGCAGTTCTTC.